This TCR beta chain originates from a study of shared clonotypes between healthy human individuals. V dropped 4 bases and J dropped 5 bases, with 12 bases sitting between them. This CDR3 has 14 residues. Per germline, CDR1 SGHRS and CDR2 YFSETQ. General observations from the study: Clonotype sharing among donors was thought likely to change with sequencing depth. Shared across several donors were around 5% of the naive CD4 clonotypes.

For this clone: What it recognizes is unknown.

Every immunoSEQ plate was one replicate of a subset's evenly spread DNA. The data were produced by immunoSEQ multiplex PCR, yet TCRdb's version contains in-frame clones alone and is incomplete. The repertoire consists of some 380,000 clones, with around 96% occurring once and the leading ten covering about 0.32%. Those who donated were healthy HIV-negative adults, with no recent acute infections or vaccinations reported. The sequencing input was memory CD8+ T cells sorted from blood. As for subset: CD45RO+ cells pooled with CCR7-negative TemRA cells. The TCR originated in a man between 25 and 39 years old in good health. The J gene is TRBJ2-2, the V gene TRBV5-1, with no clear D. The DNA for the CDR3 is TGCGCCAGCAGCGCACGCCTGGGGACCGGGGAGCTGTTTTTT. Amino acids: CASSARLGTGELFF. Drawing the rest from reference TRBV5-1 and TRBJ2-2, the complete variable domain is KAGVTQTPRYLIKTRGQQVTLSCSPISGHRSVSWYQQTPGQGLQFLFEYFSETQRNKGNFPGRFSGRQFSNSRSEMNVSTLELGDSALYLCASSARLGTGELFFGEGSRLTVL.